The 30 T cell receptor beta chains below come from one sample, sequenced in a study of breast tumors, draining lymph nodes, adjacent tissues. The lymph nodes were axillary draining lymph nodes from breast cancer patients. TCRdb re-called the multiplex PCR reads through MiXCR, storing one row per CDR3 protein. The sample yields approximately 280,000 distinct CDR3 sequences, around 31% seen once. Source material: axillary lymph node tissue. The receptor set was obtained from a female donor with breast cancer. Some clones in this sample may be carry-over from other donors' samples.

This clonotype was counted at least ten times. This chain links TRBV20-1 with TRBJ2-1, with TRBD2 matching over 7 bases. The germline CDR1 and CDR2 sequences are DFQATT and SNEGSKA (reference sequence). The CDR3 has 14 amino acids. Trimming at V came to 2 bases and at J to 2 bases, leaving 3 bases not matched to a gene. The chain's CDR3 is CSARPGLPYNEQFF. CDR3 nucleotide sequence: TGCAGTGCTAGACCGGGACTACCCTACAATGAGCAGTTCTTC.

V is TRBV2 and J is TRBJ2-3; the match to TRBD1 covers 7 bases. V lost 6 bases and J lost 3; bases outside the gene matches: 12. Germline V gene sequence: CDR1 SNHLY, CDR2 FYNNEI. The length of the CDR3 is 16 residues. The CDR3 here is CASRGRKGGWTDTQYF. Written as DNA, the CDR3 is TGTGCCAGCAGAGGGAGAAAAGGGGGCTGGACAGATACGCAGTATTTT. Full variable domain (outside the CDR3, taken from reference TRBV2 and TRBJ2-3): EPEVTQTPSHQVTQMGQEVILRCVPISNHLYFYWYRQILGQKVEFLVSFYNNEISEKSEIFDDQFSVERPDGSNFTLKIRSTKLEDSAMYFCASRGRKGGWTDTQYFGPGTRLTVL.

This clonotype was counted many times. CDR3 coding DNA: TGTGCCAGCAGGGGGACAGGGGTAAATGGCTACACCTTC. Translation gives CASRGTGVNGYTF. The chain carries TRBV6-5 and TRBJ1-2; 10 nucleotides match TRBD1. The CDR3 runs to 13 residues. After removal of 6 bases from V and 6 bases from J, the junction contained 4 bases not matched to a gene. Germline CDR1 MNHEY, CDR2 SVGAGI.

The chain uses TRBV6-2 or TRBV6-3 and TRBJ2-7, with TRBD2 matching 8 bases. The CDR3 totals 18 residues. V shed 3 bases and J 0 bases; nucleotides not matched to a gene: 13. Looked up from germline, CDR1 is MNHEY and CDR2 is SVGEGT. The DNA of the CDR3 is TGTGCCAGCAGTTATTCGGGTTTTGGGCGGGAGGCCTCCTACGAGCAGTACTTC. This codes for CASSYSGFGREASYEQYF.

The chain couples TRBV5-6 to TRBJ2-7, with D perhaps TRBD2 (5 bases). Trimming removed 1 base at V and 2 bases at J, with 16 bases between. Germline loops: CDR1 SGHDT, CDR2 YYEEEE. The CDR3 totals 16 residues. This chain's CDR3 is CASSLKWERKTYEQYF. The CDR3 region has the DNA TGTGCCAGCAGCTTGAAGTGGGAGAGGAAAACCTACGAGCAGTACTTC.

The chain uses TRBV7-8 and TRBJ2-7; D may match TRBD1 or TRBD2 (5 bases each). V lost 1 base and J lost 1, with 17 bases in between. The CDR3 spans 17 residues. Per the germline V gene, CDR1 is SGHVS and CDR2 is FQNEAQ. The CDR3 region is CASSLGAIEGLSYEQYF. The DNA for the CDR3 is TGTGCCAGCAGCTTAGGGGCCATAGAGGGGCTGTCCTACGAGCAGTACTTC.

This clonotype showed up many times. The V and J genes are TRBV7-9 and TRBJ2-3, with 11 nucleotides matching TRBD2. CDR1 and CDR2 from the germline V gene are SEHNR and FQNEAQ (reference sequence). The CDR3 runs 15 residues. The ends lost 3 bases at V and 4 bases at J; junction bases unmatched: 3. In nucleotides, the CDR3 is TGTGCCAGCAGCTTTACTAGCGGGAGTGCAGATACGCAGTATTTT. Protein product: CASSFTSGSADTQYF.

There are many counts of this clonotype. The chain recombines TRBV12-3 or TRBV12-4 with TRBJ2-5; TRBD2 matches 7 bases. The CDR3 has 13 amino acids. V was pared by 3 bases and J by 4 bases, with 2 bases of the junction left unmatched. CDR3 coding DNA: TGTGCCAGCAGTTTTGGGGGGGGAGAGACCCAGTACTTC. Translation gives CASSFGGGETQYF.

This clonotype has at least ten counts. J is TRBJ1-3 and V is TRBV11-2; a weak D match, TRBD1 (6 bases). The germline V gene encodes CDR1 SGHAT and CDR2 FQNNGV. With 5 bases removed from V and 2 bases from J, the gap between germline ends came to 22 bases. The CDR3 extends over 18 amino acids. CDR3 coding DNA: TGTGCCAGCAGCCGAGGAGGGCGGGCGGGACATCCTGGAAACACCATATATTTT. Translating gives CASSRGGRAGHPGNTIYF.

The chain recombines TRBV19 with TRBJ1-2; unclear D gene. The V end was cut by 3 bases, the J end by 7 bases, with 18 bases between. The CDR3 is made up of 15 amino acids. Germline V gene lookup returns CDR1 LNHDA and CDR2 SQIVND (reference sequence). The CDR3 sequence is CASSIPFGRICGYTF. The CDR3 nucleotides are TGTGCCAGTAGTATTCCCTTTGGGCGGATCTGTGGCTACACCTTC.

This clonotype was recorded a few times. A much larger clone lies one base from this, so it may be a read error. The chain combines TRBV10-3 with TRBJ2-1; D possibly uses TRBD1 or TRBD2 (5 bases each). Trimming left V 10 bases short and J 7 bases short, with 20 bases between. The CDR3 length is 14 residues. The V gene's germline CDR1 is ENHRY and CDR2 SYGVKD. The CDR3 nucleotides read TGTGCCAGCAACCTCGGGACCCGCAATAATGAGCAGTTCTTC. It translates to CASNLGTRNNEQFF.

This clonotype was found many times. The chain employs TRBV7-6 and TRBJ2-1, with D perhaps given as TRBD1 or TRBD2 (5 bases each). Germline lookup yields CDR1 SGHVS and CDR2 FNYEAQ. The CDR3 covers 15 residues. V was clipped by 0 bases and J by 9 bases, with 15 bases between them. CDR3 coding DNA: TGTGCCAGCAGCTTAGCGAGACTGTCTGGGGGTGAGCAGTTCTTC. It encodes CASSLARLSGGEQFF.

This clonotype was recorded at least ten times. The chain couples TRBV29-1 to TRBJ2-1; the match to TRBD2 covers 7 bases. CDR1 and CDR2 (germline): SQVTM, ANQGSEA. This CDR3 is 13 amino acids long. J lost 5 bases, V lost 4 bases, and 5 bases had no gene match. As DNA, the CDR3 is TGCAGCGTTGGGCGGGAGCTGAACAATGAGCAGTTCTTC. Amino acid sequence: CSVGRELNNEQFF.

This clonotype was recorded many times. The chain is built from TRBV10-1 and TRBJ2-3, with 8 nucleotides matching TRBD1. CDR3 size: 14 residues. CDR1 is WNHNN and CDR2 is SYGVQD in the germline V gene (reference sequence). Trimming took 8 bases from V and 3 from J; bases not matched to a gene: 7. CDR3 residues: CASSGTGGTDTQYF. Written as DNA, the CDR3 is TGCGCCAGCTCAGGCACAGGGGGTACAGATACGCAGTATTTT.

This clonotype came up many times. V gene TRBV19 combines with J gene TRBJ1-5, with no clear D. V dropped 3 bases and J dropped 3 bases, with 9 bases sitting between them. Germline loops: CDR1 LNHDA, CDR2 SQIVND (reference sequence). The CDR3 loop spans 14 amino acids. CDR3 loop: CASSIRQVNQPQHF. The CDR3 region has the DNA TGTGCCAGTAGTATCCGGCAGGTCAATCAGCCCCAGCATTTT. Complete variable domain (other parts from reference TRBV19 and TRBJ1-5): DGGITQSPKYLFRKEGQNVTLSCEQNLNHDAMYWYRQDPGQGLRLIYYSQIVNDFQKGDIAEGYSVSREKKESFPLTVTSAQKNPTAFYLCASSIRQVNQPQHFGDGTRLSIL.

This clonotype was seen at least ten times. The V call is TRBV4-1, the J call TRBJ1-4; a weak D match, TRBD1 (6 bases). The germline V gene encodes CDR1 MGHRA and CDR2 YSYEKL. Trimming pared 4 bases from V and 8 bases from J, leaving 11 bases between. The CDR3 runs 13 residues. The DNA of the CDR3 is TGCGCCAGCAGCCCAGGGGCAGGCGAAAAACTGTTTTTT. Translating gives CASSPGAGEKLFF.

This chain uses TRBV3-1 with TRBJ1-4; D not certain. Germline CDR1 LGHDT, CDR2 YNNKEL (reference sequence). The CDR3 loop spans 15 amino acids. Deletions cut 1 base from V and 8 bases from J, with 14 bases between. CDR3: CASSQGVGPGEKLFF. The CDR3 bases are TGTGCCAGCAGCCAAGGGGTAGGGCCGGGGGAAAAACTGTTTTTT.

The table lists this clonotype with many counts. The chain combines TRBV6-5 with TRBJ2-7; TRBD2 agrees at 10 bases. Germline loops: CDR1 MNHEY, CDR2 SVGAGI. V trimming: 10 bases; J trimming: 6 bases; junction bases outside the gene matches: 12. The CDR3 is made up of 14 amino acids. CDR3 in amino acids: CATLTSGKHGEQYF. The CDR3 nucleotides read TGTGCCACCCTTACTAGCGGGAAGCACGGCGAGCAGTACTTC.

This clonotype was counted at least ten times. The chain has TRBV12-3 or TRBV12-4 and TRBJ1-2; TRBD1 aligns across 8 bases. The junction had 7 bases not matched to a gene; V was cut back by 3 bases and J by 7 bases. This CDR3 is 14 amino acids long. In DNA, the CDR3 is TGTGCCAGCAGTTTCAACAGGGGGAATAGTGGCTACACCTTC. This codes for CASSFNRGNSGYTF.

Comment on this clonotype: At one end the junction does not follow the germline gene, possibly because of a read error. This chain connects TRBV6-6 to TRBJ1-2, with D maybe TRBD1 (6 bases). This CDR3 spans 14 amino acids. Germline V gene lookup returns CDR1 MNHNY and CDR2 SVGAGI (reference sequence). The chain's CDR3 is CASSLRTESYGCTF. For the CDR3, the DNA is TGTGCCAGCAGTCTAAGGACAGAGAGCTATGGCTGCACCTTC.

To note about this clonotype: A much larger clonotype is one base distant, so this may be a read error. This chain connects TRBV24-1 to TRBJ2-5; 9 bases are a match to TRBD2. Unmatched junction bases numbered 16, after V lost 2 bases and J lost 7 bases. The CDR3 has 18 amino acids. Germline-derived CDR1 and CDR2 are KGHDR and SFDVKD. The CDR3 coding sequence is TGTGCCACCAGTGATTCGTTCGTGGGCGGGAGGGCGTTTGTGACCCAGTACTTC. This translates into CATSDSFVGGRAFVTQYF.

In the case of this clonotype: Being one base from a much bigger clone, this may be a read error. This chain connects TRBV9 to TRBJ2-1; 7 bases are shared with TRBD1. The CDR3 is 14 residues long. Germline V gene lookup returns CDR1 SGDLS and CDR2 YYNGEE. CDR3 residues: CASSAPGQINEQSF. CDR3 nucleotide sequence: TGTGCCAGCAGCGCCCCGGGACAGATCAATGAGCAGTCCTTC.

This clonotype appeared a few times. The genes are TRBV5-8 and TRBJ1-2; the match to TRBD1 covers 12 bases. This CDR3 is built from 18 residues. With V trimmed by 3 bases and J by 5 bases, 14 bases remained unmatched. Germline V gene sequence: CDR1 SGHTS, CDR2 YDEGEE. CDR3 DNA: TGTGCCAGCAGCTCAGCGCTCGCCGGGACAGGGGGCAGGTATGGCTACACCTTC. Translating it yields CASSSALAGTGGRYGYTF. Using reference TRBV5-8 and TRBJ1-2 for the parts outside the CDR3, the full variable domain is EAGVTQSPTHLIKTRGQQATLRCSPISGHTSVYWYQQALGLGLQFLLWYDEGEERNRGNFPPRFSGRQFPNYSSELNVNALELEDSALYLCASSSALAGTGGRYGYTFGSGTRLTVV.

This clonotype has more than one count but fewer than ten. The CDR3 DNA follows: TGTGCCAGCATGGGGACAGGGGAATCGGGTGGAGTGTTTTTT. It is translated as CASMGTGESGGVFF. The rearrangement links TRBV6-1 to TRBJ1-4, with 10 bases aligning to TRBD1. Looked up from germline, CDR1 is MNHNS and CDR2 is SASEGT. The CDR3 has 14 amino acids. Trimming cost V 7 bases and J 15 bases; bases outside gene matches: 14.

This clonotype was observed many times. This chain connects TRBV20-1 to TRBJ1-2; D not resolved. Germline V CDR1 and CDR2: DFQATT, SNEGSKA (reference sequence). The CDR3 totals 11 residues. Trimming took off 5 bases at V and 0 bases at J, with 4 bases between the two ends. CDR3 DNA sequence: TGCAGTGCTTCGTCTAACTATGGCTACACCTTC. Residues: CSASSNYGYTF.

This clonotype was seen at least ten times. The chain joins TRBV6-1 to TRBJ1-4, with 7 bases that match TRBD1. Per the germline V gene, CDR1 is MNHNS and CDR2 is SASEGT. There are 16 residues in the CDR3. The V gene end was trimmed by 4 bases and the J gene end by 8 bases; junction bases not matched to a gene: 13. As DNA, the CDR3 is TGTGCCAGCAGTGGGAACCCAGGGGGTTTGAGGGAAAAACTGTTTTTT. The encoded protein is CASSGNPGGLREKLFF.

A word on this clonotype: This may be a read error: a much more frequent sequence differs by one nucleotide. The chain couples TRBV12-5 to TRBJ2-7; 8 nucleotides align to TRBD2. The CDR3 extends over 15 amino acids. The germline CDR1 and CDR2 sequences are LGHNT and FRNRAP. CDR3 nucleotide sequence: TGTGCTGGTGGCCCGGGAGGGGGGCGTGGGTACGAGCAGTACTTC. It yields the protein CAGGPGGGRGYEQYF.

The genes are TRBV10-3 and TRBJ2-2, with a weak D call TRBD2 (5 bases). The CDR3 is 12 residues long. V lost 2 bases and J lost 7, with 5 bases in between. Germline V gene sequence: CDR1 ENHRY, CDR2 SYGVKD. The CDR3 coding sequence is TGTGCCATCAGTGAGACTAGCGGGGAGCTGTTTTTT. This gives the protein CAISETSGELFF.

Details on this clonotype: Given the absence of the conserved phenylalanine or tryptophan at the CDR3 end, a read error is likely. V gene TRBV7-2 combines with J gene TRBJ1-4; a weak D match, TRBD1 (5 bases). V gave up 6 bases and J gave up 8 bases, with 16 bases separating them. Looked up from germline, CDR1 is SGHTA and CDR2 is FQGNSA. The CDR3 runs 14 residues. For the CDR3, the DNA is TGTGCCAGCAGTCCGGGACGAACGGGGGAAAAACTGTTTCTT. Protein: CASSPGRTGEKLFL.

This clonotype has a handful of counts. This may stem from a read error, because a much larger clone lies one nucleotide away. The chain joins TRBV9 to TRBJ1-6; D possibly corresponds to TRBD1 (5 bases). Germline CDR1 reads SGDLS; CDR2 reads YYNGEE. This CDR3 region has 15 residues. DNA of the CDR3: TGTGCCAGCAGCGCCTCCGCCGGGACTAATTCACCCCCCCACTTT. It encodes CASSASAGTNSPPHF.